Presented here are 31 T cell receptor beta chains from one specimen sequenced in a study of blood T cell repertoires in COVID-19. The protocol was immunoSEQ multiplex PCR, while the TCRdb copy is restricted to in-frame clones and leaves out a portion. Among about 97,000 clones listed, approximately 86% were seen once. Sample: peripheral blood. These receptors were taken from a man aged 45 to 65 with active or convalescent COVID-19.

The rearrangement joins TRBV12-3 or TRBV12-4 to TRBJ2-5; no firm D call. The CDR3 totals 11 residues. V was trimmed by 4 bases and J by 5 bases, leaving 5 bases between them. The CDR3, as DNA: TGTGCCAGCAGTTCCGGGGAGACCCAGTACTTC. Translated: CASSSGETQYF.

The rearrangement uses TRBV28 and TRBJ1-6; D is uncertain. V was cut by 3 bases and J by 8 bases, with 17 bases left in between. CDR1 and CDR2 from the germline V gene are MDHEN and SYDVKM. The CDR3 sequence is 16 residues long. CDR3 coding DNA: TGTGCCAGCAGTTTCTCTCCGCAGGTTAGATATTCACCCCTCCACTTT. It codes for CASSFSPQVRYSPLHF.

V gene TRBV7-2 combines with J gene TRBJ2-7, with 9 bases that match TRBD1. Per the germline V gene, CDR1 is SGHTA and CDR2 is FQGNSA. CDR3 length: 15 amino acids. Unmatched junction bases numbered 5, after V lost 3 bases and J lost 2 bases. The CDR3 loop reads CASSFGQGPTYEQYV. The CDR3 nucleotides read TGTGCCAGCAGCTTTGGACAGGGGCCCACCTACGAGCAGTACGTC.

The genes are TRBV7-8 and TRBJ2-1; D is perhaps TRBD1 (6 bases). The CDR3 spans 13 residues. Trimming stripped 5 bases from V and 12 bases from J, with 17 bases between. Germline CDR1 SGHVS, CDR2 FQNEAQ. CDR3 sequence: CASSVTNRVGQFF. The CDR3 nucleotides are TGTGCCAGCAGCGTAACCAACAGGGTGGGGCAGTTCTTC.

The CDR3 DNA reads as TGTGCCAGCAGTTTACAAACCCTACAGGGGAACATTCAGTACTTC. As protein: CASSLQTLQGNIQYF. J is TRBJ2-4 and V is TRBV28, with 7 bases fitting TRBD1. The CDR3 sequence is 15 residues long. Per germline, CDR1 MDHEN and CDR2 SYDVKM. V lost 2 bases and J lost 7; bases outside the gene matches: 8.

The gene calls are TRBV9 and TRBJ2-2; 9 bases fit TRBD1. The CDR3 totals 15 residues. The V and J ends lost 3 bases and 6 bases, in that order; junction bases with no gene match: 6. The V gene's germline CDR1 is SGDLS and CDR2 YYNGEE. DNA for the CDR3: TGTGCCAGCAGCGCGACAGGGGGGAGCTCCGGGGAGCTGTTTTTT. It encodes CASSATGGSSGELFF.

This clone is medium-sized (0.01 to 0.1%) by share. This rearrangement joins TRBV11-2 to TRBJ2-2, with 9 bases fitting TRBD1. CDR3 length: 17 amino acids. Losses at the gene ends were 5 bases for V and 1 base for J; bases not matched to a gene: 8. Germline V gene data show CDR1 as SGHAT and CDR2 as FQNNGV. Here the CDR3 reads CASSNPRTGENTGELFF. The CDR3 nucleotides read TGTGCCAGCAGCAACCCTCGGACAGGGGAGAACACCGGGGAGCTGTTTTTT. Based on the CDR3 plus reference TRBV11-2 and TRBJ2-2, the full variable domain is EAGVAQSPRYKIIEKRQSVAFWCNPISGHATLYWYQQILGQGPKLLIQFQNNGVVDDSQLPKDRFSAERLKGVDSTLKIQPAKLEDSAVYLCASSNPRTGENTGELFFGEGSRLTVL.

This clone was picked up a small number of times. V gene TRBV28 combines with J gene TRBJ1-1; TRBD1 matches 8 bases. CDR3 length equals 15 residues. Per the germline V gene, CDR1 is MDHEN and CDR2 is SYDVKM. V lost 7 bases to trimming and J lost 5 bases; unmatched junction nucleotides: 12. CDR3 region: CASITYHRGGTEAFF. The CDR3, as DNA: TGTGCCAGCATTACGTACCACAGGGGGGGGACTGAAGCTTTCTTT.

The chain is built from TRBV3-1 (or the pseudogene TRBV3-2) and TRBJ1-2; no clear D. Germline values: CDR1 LGHDT, CDR2 YNNKEL (reference sequence). The CDR3 length is 14 residues. Trimming pared 1 base from V and 5 bases from J, leaving 11 bases between. CDR3: CASSQATSGYGYTF. The CDR3 DNA follows: TGTGCCAGCAGCCAAGCGACTAGTGGATATGGCTACACCTTC.

This sequence joins TRBV6-6 and TRBJ1-6; 8 nucleotides match TRBD1. V shed 8 bases and J 9 bases; nucleotides not matched to a gene: 6. Per germline, CDR1 MNHNY and CDR2 SVGAGI (reference sequence). The CDR3 has 13 amino acids. The CDR3 sequence: CASQDRGSSPLHF. CDR3 in DNA: TGTGCCAGCCAAGACAGGGGTAGTTCACCCCTCCACTTT.

The chain joins TRBV7-2 to TRBJ2-1; 7 bases align to TRBD1. The CDR3 sequence is 14 residues long. The trim removed 5 bases at V and 8 bases at J, leaving 9 bases unmatched. CDR1 and CDR2 from the germline V gene are SGHTA and FQGNSA. CDR3 amino acids: CASSPDWGTDEQFF. Written as DNA, the CDR3 is TGTGCCAGCAGCCCAGACTGGGGGACAGATGAGCAGTTCTTC. The full variable domain, with the rest looked up from reference TRBV7-2 and TRBJ2-1, is GAGVSQSPSNKVTEKGKDVELRCDPISGHTALYWYRQSLGQGLEFLIYFQGNSAPDKSGLPSDRFSAERTGGSVSTLTIQRTQQEDSAVYLCASSPDWGTDEQFFGPGTRLTVL.

This clone came up a few times. V and J are TRBV28 and TRBJ2-6; 7 positions match TRBD1. V was pared by 5 bases and J by 0 bases, with 7 bases of the junction left unmatched. CDR1 and CDR2 (germline): MDHEN, SYDVKM. This CDR3 has 17 amino acids. CDR3 sequence reads: CASSRGQASSGANVLTF. The CDR3 nucleotides read TGTGCCAGCAGTCGAGGACAGGCCAGCTCTGGGGCCAACGTCCTGACTTTC.

This chain uses TRBV15 with TRBJ1-2; possible D gene TRBD1, 6 bases. Germline V gene sequence: CDR1 LNHNV, CDR2 YYDKDF (reference sequence). The germline V and J ends were trimmed by 1 base and 3 bases, with 12 bases remaining between them. The CDR3 runs to 15 residues. The chain's CDR3 is CATSRGPSGDYGYTF. The DNA of the CDR3 is TGTGCCACCAGCAGAGGCCCATCAGGGGACTATGGCTACACCTTC.

The CDR3: CASSLYRGPSTDTQYF. In DNA, the CDR3 is TGTGCCAGCAGCTTATACAGGGGGCCGAGCACAGATACGCAGTATTTT. The chain carries TRBV7-2 and TRBJ2-3, with TRBD1 identical over 9 bases. Germline V gene lookup returns CDR1 SGHTA and CDR2 FQGNSA. The junction had 3 bases not matched to a gene; V was cut back by 2 bases and J by 0 bases. The CDR3 runs to 16 residues.

The table lists this clone with a few counts. The rearrangement uses TRBV15 and TRBJ2-5, with 12 positions matching TRBD2. Trimming cost V 1 base and J 3 bases; bases outside gene matches: 3. Looked up from germline, CDR1 is LNHNV and CDR2 is YYDKDF (reference sequence). The CDR3 extends over 16 amino acids. CDR3: CATSRGPSGGEETQYF. For the CDR3, the DNA is TGTGCCACCAGCAGAGGTCCTAGCGGGGGGGAAGAGACCCAGTACTTC.

V usage is TRBV3-1 (or the pseudogene TRBV3-2) and J usage is TRBJ2-3; 9 bases agree with TRBD2. This CDR3 has 15 amino acids. J gave up 0 bases and V 6 bases, and 4 bases lay outside the gene matches. The germline gives CDR1 LGHDT, CDR2 YNNKEL (reference sequence). The CDR3: CASRFSGGSTDTQYF. Written as DNA, the CDR3 is TGTGCCAGCAGATTTAGCGGGGGAAGCACAGATACGCAGTATTTT.

This clone was seen more than once but under ten times. This chain links TRBV28 with TRBJ2-1; D not resolved. There are 12 residues in the CDR3. V gave up 5 bases and J gave up 6 bases, with 8 bases separating them. In germline, CDR1 is MDHEN, CDR2 SYDVKM. In DNA, the CDR3 is TGTGCCAGCAGTCCACGGTCCAATGAGCAGTTCTTC. This codes for CASSPRSNEQFF.

V usage is TRBV11-2 and J usage is TRBJ2-7; tentatively, D is TRBD2 (5 bases). The CDR3 is 12 residues long. CDR1 and CDR2 (germline): SGHAT, FQNNGV. Trimming stripped 1 base from V and 10 bases from J, with 11 bases between. The CDR3 DNA sequence: TGTGCCAGCAGCTTAGGGGTACTAGGCCAGTACTTC. This translates into CASSLGVLGQYF.

The chain carries TRBV7-2 and TRBJ1-3; 7 bases match TRBD1. The V segment lost 5 bases and the J segment 0 bases; nucleotides outside the gene matches: 7. Germline V gives CDR1 SGHTA, CDR2 FQGNSA. The CDR3 runs to 16 residues. The CDR3 sequence: CASSPGQASSGNTIYF. The DNA for the CDR3 is TGTGCCAGCAGCCCCGGACAGGCTAGCTCTGGAAACACCATATATTTT.

J is TRBJ2-5 and V is TRBV5-5, with 11 positions matching TRBD1. The ends lost 3 bases at V and 6 bases at J; junction bases unmatched: 4. The CDR3 has 14 amino acids. CDR1 is SGHKS and CDR2 is YYEKEE in the germline V gene (reference sequence). DNA for the CDR3: TGTGCCAGCAGCTGGGACAGGGGGGCCAAGACCCAGTACTTC. This encodes CASSWDRGAKTQYF.

This clone was seen just once. The rearrangement links TRBV9 to TRBJ1-4, with D unclear. The germline V gene encodes CDR1 SGDLS and CDR2 YYNGEE. The V end was cut by 0 bases, the J end by 13 bases, with 16 bases between. The CDR3 covers 14 residues. CDR3: CASSVDSQISALFF. The CDR3 coding sequence is TGTGCCAGCAGCGTAGACAGCCAAATCTCGGCACTGTTTTTT.

The J gene is TRBJ2-7, the V gene TRBV5-6; no definite D call. In germline, CDR1 is SGHDT, CDR2 YYEEEE. The CDR3 length is 12 residues. Trimming stripped 5 bases from V and 2 bases from J, with 8 bases between. The CDR3 spells CASRRLAYEQYF. The CDR3 region has the DNA TGTGCCAGCAGACGGTTGGCCTACGAGCAGTACTTC.

This clone has only one observation. This rearrangement joins TRBV30 to TRBJ2-2; 7 nucleotides line up with TRBD2. Per the germline V gene, CDR1 is GTSNPN and CDR2 is SVGIG (reference sequence). The CDR3 totals 16 residues. V shed 1 base and J 3 bases; nucleotides not matched to a gene: 8. CDR3 protein: CAWSGSWAGDTGELFF. The CDR3 region has the DNA TGTGCCTGGAGTGGGAGTTGGGCGGGGGACACCGGGGAGCTGTTTTTT.

This chain's CDR3 is CATSDSTPSSYNEQFF. The CDR3 DNA reads TGTGCCACCAGTGACTCGACACCAAGCTCCTACAATGAGCAGTTCTTC. J is TRBJ2-1 and V is TRBV24-1; no clear D gene. The CDR3 length is 16 residues. Trimming removed 4 bases from V and 0 bases from J, with 12 bases in between. Germline lookup yields CDR1 KGHDR and CDR2 SFDVKD.

This clone has just one count. The genes are TRBV10-1 and TRBJ1-6; 7 bases fit TRBD1. This CDR3 is built from 12 residues. The V and J ends lost 8 bases and 11 bases, in that order; junction bases with no gene match: 6. Germline CDR1 and CDR2: WNHNN and SYGVQD (reference sequence). CDR3 protein: CASGDSFAPLHF. As DNA, the CDR3 is TGCGCCAGCGGGGACAGTTTCGCACCCCTCCACTTT.

The rearrangement uses TRBV6-1 and TRBJ1-2, with 11 bases aligning to TRBD1. This CDR3 has 16 amino acids. Germline-derived CDR1 and CDR2 are MNHNS and SASEGT. With 2 bases clipped from V and 6 bases from J, the junction kept 8 bases outside the gene matches. CDR3 in DNA: TGTGCCAGCAGTGAATCCCGGACAGGGGGCGCCCATGGCTACACCTTC. It codes for CASSESRTGGAHGYTF.

The CDR3 here is CATSEGQGGISNQPQHF. CDR3 sequence (DNA): TGTGCCACCAGTGAGGGACAGGGCGGAATTAGCAATCAGCCCCAGCATTTT. V usage is TRBV24-1 and J usage is TRBJ1-5, with 9 bases aligning to TRBD1. The V gene's germline CDR1 is KGHDR and CDR2 SFDVKD. This CDR3 comprises 17 residues. After removal of 4 bases from V and 0 bases from J, the junction contained 6 bases not matched to a gene.

This sequence joins TRBV5-1 and TRBJ1-2; D not resolved. The CDR3 runs 11 residues. V lost 1 base and J 8 bases, leaving 6 bases between the germline ends. Germline-derived CDR1 and CDR2 are SGHRS and YFSETQ. This chain's CDR3 is CASSLPPGYTF. Written as DNA, the CDR3 is TGCGCCAGCAGCTTGCCCCCGGGCTACACCTTC.

This clone was recorded a few times. The chain couples TRBV15 to TRBJ1-1; D is perhaps TRBD1 (5 bases). V lost 0 bases, J lost 5 bases, and 10 bases lay in between. This CDR3 is 14 amino acids long. Germline CDR1 and CDR2: LNHNV and YYDKDF (reference sequence). The CDR3 DNA is TGTGCCACCAGCAGAGAGGGGGGAGGAACTGAAGCTTTCTTT. Protein sequence: CATSREGGGTEAFF.

J is TRBJ2-3 and V is TRBV4-3; D is perhaps TRBD2 (7 bases). CDR1 is LGHNA, CDR2 YSLEER, per germline. The V end was cut by 11 bases, the J end by 0 bases, with 33 bases between. The CDR3 is 20 amino acids. The CDR3 DNA is TGCGCCCCCAGCCGTAGGGGGGGGCGGGGGCGCAAGTCTAGCACAGATACGCAGTATTTT. Encoded protein: CAPSRRGGRGRKSSTDTQYF.

J is TRBJ1-3 and V is TRBV18, with no clear D. The CDR3 runs 13 residues. Germline CDR1 KGHSH, CDR2 LQKENI. Deletions cut 2 bases from V and 4 bases from J, with 6 bases between. The CDR3 region is CASSPLEGNTIYF. CDR3 nucleotide sequence: TGTGCCAGCTCACCATTAGAAGGAAACACCATATATTTT.